This T cell receptor beta chain was observed in a study of T-cell memory formation after mild COVID-19. TCRdb re-called the 5' RACE reads with MiXCR, one entry per CDR3 protein. The sample shows under 200,000 distinct CDR3 sequences, 11% of them seen only once. The study's findings and limits: Contracting clones from day 15 to 85 showed balanced CD4/CD8; later expanders favored CD4+. Those CD4+ clones that contracted were mainly in CM and EM (CD8+ ones in EMRA). There was no confirmation that second-wave clones peaking on day 37 were SARS-CoV-2 specific.

The V gene lost 0 bases and the J gene lost 6 bases, with 13 bases spanning the gap. CDR3 size: 15 residues. CDR1 is SGHRS, CDR2 YFSETQ, per germline. Turning to this clonotype: Its cognate antigen is unknown.

The sequenced material came from PBMCs or a T cell subset sorted from them (not recorded which). This chain links TRBV5-1 with TRBJ2-4, with D perhaps TRBD1 (6 bases). This TCR was sampled from a young man who had mild COVID-19 (a few samples of this study predate the infection). Cell type and time point are not known. The CDR3 DNA reads TGCGCCAGCAGCTTGGGGGGGCCGGGGACAAACATTCAGTACTTC. Its translation is CASSLGGPGTNIQYF.